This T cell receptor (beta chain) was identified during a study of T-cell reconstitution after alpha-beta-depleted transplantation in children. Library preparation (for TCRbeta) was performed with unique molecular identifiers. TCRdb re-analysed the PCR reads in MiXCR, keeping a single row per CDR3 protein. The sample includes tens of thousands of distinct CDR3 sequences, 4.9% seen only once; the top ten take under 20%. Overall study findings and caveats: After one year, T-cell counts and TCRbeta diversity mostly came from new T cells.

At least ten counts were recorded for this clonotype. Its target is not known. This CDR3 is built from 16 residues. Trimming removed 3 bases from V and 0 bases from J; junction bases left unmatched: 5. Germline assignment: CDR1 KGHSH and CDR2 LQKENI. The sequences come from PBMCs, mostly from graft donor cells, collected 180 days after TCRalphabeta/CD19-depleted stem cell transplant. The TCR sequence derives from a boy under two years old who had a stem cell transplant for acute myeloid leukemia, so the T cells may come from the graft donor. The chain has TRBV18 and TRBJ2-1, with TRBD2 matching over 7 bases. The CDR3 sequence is CASSPLADNSYNEQFF. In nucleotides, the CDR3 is TGTGCCAGCTCACCTCTAGCGGACAACTCCTACAATGAGCAGTTCTTC.